One and the same sample provided the 19 T cell receptor beta chains below, sequenced in a study of response to subunit inactivated influenza vaccine. TCRdb ran MiXCR on the RT-PCR reads and lists one entry per CDR3 protein. Of hundreds of thousands of distinct CDR3 sequences listed, around 13% are singletons. This sample comprised PBMCs from blood, obtained 14 to 15 days before vaccination. The source is a man between 50 and 59 years old who received an inactivated influenza vaccine.

This clonotype was picked up a small number of times. The CDR3 coding sequence is TGTGCCAGCAGCTCCAGTTATGGGGACCTTAACTATGGCTACACCTTC. This translates into CASSSSYGDLNYGYTF. The V call is TRBV7-8, the J call TRBJ1-2, with D perhaps TRBD1 (5 bases). With 4 bases removed from V and 1 base from J, the gap between germline ends came to 16 bases. CDR3 size: 16 residues. The germline gives CDR1 SGHVS, CDR2 FQNEAQ.

The rearrangement uses TRBV4-3 and TRBJ2-7; D is perhaps TRBD2 (5 bases). Trimming pared 0 bases from V and 3 bases from J, leaving 15 bases between. Germline V gene data show CDR1 as LGHNA and CDR2 as YSLEER. There are 16 residues in the CDR3. The CDR3 spells CASSQDFREGHYEQYF. The CDR3 DNA is TGCGCCAGCAGCCAAGATTTCAGAGAGGGCCACTACGAGCAGTACTTC.

This clonotype was picked up a small number of times. The CDR3 here is CAISESTGGNTEAFF. Written as DNA, the CDR3 is TGTGCCATCAGTGAGTCGACGGGGGGGAACACTGAAGCTTTCTTT. The chain recombines TRBV10-3 with TRBJ1-1; maybe TRBD1 (5 bases). In germline, CDR1 is ENHRY, CDR2 SYGVKD. Trimming removed 0 bases at V and 1 base at J, with 9 bases between. The CDR3 length is 15 residues.

This sequence joins TRBV2 and TRBJ2-1; 8 bases match TRBD2. Trimming cost V 7 bases and J 3 bases; bases outside gene matches: 8. CDR3 length: 15 residues. CDR1 SNHLY and CDR2 FYNNEI come from the germline V gene. DNA of the CDR3: TGTGCCAGCACCGTCGGGAGGGCCTTCTACAATGAGCAGTTCTTC. It specifies CASTVGRAFYNEQFF.

V gene TRBV6-1 combines with J gene TRBJ1-1; maybe TRBD1 (5 bases). This CDR3 is 14 amino acids long. Germline values: CDR1 MNHNS, CDR2 SASEGT. Trimming took 3 bases from V and 6 from J, leaving 14 bases between them. CDR3 region: CASSDGAASAEAFF. The CDR3 DNA is TGTGCCAGCAGTGATGGGGCAGCTTCGGCTGAAGCTTTCTTT.

The chain links TRBV7-2 to TRBJ1-2; tentatively, D is TRBD1 (5 bases). Trimming shortened V by 5 bases and J by 5 bases, and 12 bases separated the two germline ends. CDR3 length equals 13 residues. In germline, CDR1 is SGHTA, CDR2 FQGNSA. CDR3 nucleotides: TGTGCCAGCAGCCGCGACAGACTGTATGGCTACACCTTC. Translation gives CASSRDRLYGYTF.

CDR3 residues: CASSQDYRPDAAFF. CDR3 nucleotides: TGCGCCAGCAGCCAAGACTATCGTCCAGATGCGGCTTTCTTT. This chain joins TRBV4-3 and TRBJ1-1; D remains ambiguous. CDR1 and CDR2 (germline): LGHNA, YSLEER. This CDR3 is built from 14 residues. With 0 bases removed from V and 11 bases from J, the gap between germline ends came to 16 bases.

This clonotype was seen only a few times. The chain joins TRBV6-5 to TRBJ1-5; 7 bases are shared with TRBD1. The CDR3 has 15 amino acids. V was clipped by 0 bases and J by 3 bases; unmatched bases: 2. CDR1 is MNHEY and CDR2 is SVGAGI in the germline V gene. The CDR3 is CASSYSGQDNQPQHF. The CDR3, as DNA: TGTGCCAGCAGTTACTCCGGACAGGACAATCAGCCCCAGCATTTT.

This clonotype was recorded many times. The chain recombines TRBV5-1 with TRBJ1-1, with TRBD1 matching 8 bases. Per the germline V gene, CDR1 is SGHRS and CDR2 is YFSETQ. This CDR3 region has 15 residues. The junction had 8 bases not matched to a gene; V was cut back by 4 bases and J by 3 bases. CDR3 loop: CASSTGQEDYTEAFF. Here the CDR3 DNA reads TGCGCCAGCAGCACGGGACAGGAGGATTACACTGAAGCTTTCTTT.

This clonotype was counted a few times. V and J are TRBV4-3 and TRBJ2-2; either TRBD1 or TRBD2 may fit D (5 bases each). Germline V gives CDR1 LGHNA, CDR2 YSLEER. The CDR3 has 17 amino acids. V was pared by 3 bases and J by 1 base, with 15 bases between. CDR3 in amino acids: CASSHPEKRGNTGELFF. CDR3 DNA: TGCGCCAGCAGCCATCCCGAGAAGAGGGGGAACACCGGGGAGCTGTTTTTT.

The chain combines TRBV5-1 with TRBJ2-5; D is undetermined. Trimming stripped 7 bases from V and 1 base from J, with 14 bases between. This CDR3 region has 14 residues. Germline values: CDR1 SGHRS, CDR2 YFSETQ. CDR3 region: CASALWRFQETQYF. The CDR3, as DNA: TGCGCCAGCGCCCTCTGGCGTTTCCAAGAGACCCAGTACTTC.

The table lists this clonotype with a few counts. The J gene is TRBJ1-6, the V gene TRBV9; 8 bases fit TRBD1. Germline CDR1 SGDLS, CDR2 YYNGEE. The CDR3 spans 14 residues. The trim removed 0 bases at V and 7 bases at J, leaving 0 bases unmatched. In DNA, the CDR3 is TGTGCCAGCAGCGTAGGGGACAGGAATTCACCCCTCCACTTT. It encodes CASSVGDRNSPLHF.

This clonotype was observed many times. The chain employs TRBV18 and TRBJ2-1; a possible D gene is TRBD2 (5 bases). Trimming removed 6 bases from V and 0 bases from J, with 15 bases in between. The length of the CDR3 is 16 residues. CDR1 is KGHSH and CDR2 is LQKENI in the germline V gene. The CDR3 here is CASSPQDWSSYNEQFF. The DNA of the CDR3 is TGTGCCAGCTCTCCCCAGGACTGGAGCTCCTACAATGAGCAGTTCTTC.

In its sample, this clonotype was seen many times. This chain joins TRBV6-2 or TRBV6-3 and TRBJ2-1; D might be TRBD2 (6 bases). The CDR3 totals 16 residues. Per the germline V gene, CDR1 is MNHEY and CDR2 is SVGEGT. V gave up 4 bases and J gave up 3 bases, with 16 bases separating them. CDR3 nucleotide sequence: TGTGCCAGCAGTTCAGAAACGGGACTCCTCTACAATGAGCAGTTCTTC. Its protein product is CASSSETGLLYNEQFF.

This clonotype was seen more than once but under ten times. The chain has TRBV6-2 or TRBV6-3 and TRBJ2-5; D assignment may be TRBD1 or TRBD2 (5 bases each). Trimming pared 4 bases from V and 7 bases from J, leaving 22 bases between. CDR1 and CDR2 from the germline V gene are MNHEY and SVGEGT. The CDR3 consists of 16 residues. This CDR3 reads CASSSGTGTAVGTQYF. The CDR3 bases are TGTGCCAGCAGTTCTGGAACTGGGACGGCAGTTGGGACCCAGTACTTC.

The V gene is TRBV28, the J gene TRBJ1-4; no firm D call. Between the trimmed V and J ends, which lost 6 bases and 3 bases, there was a span of 14 bases. Germline V gene data show CDR1 as MDHEN and CDR2 as SYDVKM. The CDR3 length is 15 residues. The CDR3: CASRAPSAANEKLFF. The CDR3 bases are TGTGCCAGCAGGGCCCCTTCGGCAGCTAATGAAAAACTGTTTTTT.

The J gene is TRBJ2-7, the V gene TRBV7-2; D gene ambiguous. The V gene lost 1 base and the J gene lost 6 bases, with 7 bases spanning the gap. The germline V gene encodes CDR1 SGHTA and CDR2 FQGNSA. The CDR3 loop spans 12 amino acids. CDR3 DNA sequence: TGTGCCAGCAGCTTAGAAGTCCGCGAGCAGTACTTC. Protein product: CASSLEVREQYF. Based on the CDR3 plus reference TRBV7-2 and TRBJ2-7, the full variable domain is GAGVSQSPSNKVTEKGKDVELRCDPISGHTALYWYRQSLGQGLEFLIYFQGNSAPDKSGLPSDRFSAERTGGSVSTLTIQRTQQEDSAVYLCASSLEVREQYFGPGTRLTVT.

This clonotype appeared many times. The V gene is TRBV7-2, the J gene TRBJ2-7, with D unresolved. The germline V gene has CDR1 SGHTA and CDR2 FQGNSA. V lost 2 bases and J 3 bases, leaving 8 bases between the germline ends. This CDR3 comprises 13 residues. CDR3 nucleotide sequence: TGTGCCAGCAGCTTAACTCTCGGCTACGAGCAGTACTTC. Its protein is CASSLTLGYEQYF.

This clonotype was observed a handful of times. This chain connects TRBV19 to TRBJ2-1; 15 bases align to TRBD2. This CDR3 spans 17 amino acids. V gave up 6 bases and J gave up 4 bases; unmatched junction bases: 7. CDR1 LNHDA and CDR2 SQIVND come from the germline V gene (reference sequence). In nucleotides, the CDR3 is TGTGCCAGTAGACCGGGACTAGCGGGGGGTCCGTACAATGAGCAGTTCTTC. It encodes CASRPGLAGGPYNEQFF. Full variable domain (remainder filled in from reference TRBV19 and TRBJ2-1): DGGITQSPKYLFRKEGQNVTLSCEQNLNHDAMYWYRQDPGQGLRLIYYSQIVNDFQKGDIAEGYSVSREKKESFPLTVTSAQKNPTAFYLCASRPGLAGGPYNEQFFGPGTRLTVL.